This T cell receptor beta chain was sequenced in a study of shared clonotypes between healthy human individuals. Study-level information: Three plates each covered CD4 naive and memory; CD8 naive two, CD8 memory one. Findings and caveats of the study: Relative to clonotypes present in all four donors, those not shared had lower generation probabilities. Large sequencing depth failed to make sorted-subset sequencing complete, rarefaction showed.

As for this clone: Its antigen is as yet unknown.

Unmatched junction bases numbered 2, after V lost 1 base and J lost 5 bases. The CDR3 covers 15 residues. Germline V gene data show CDR1 as SGDLS and CDR2 as YYNGEE. Using immunoSEQ multiplex PCR, the repertoire was profiled, and TCRdb retains in-frame clones only, with some absent. The table records over a million clones, 70% to 80% of them present only once. The TCR originated in a young man in good health. Some clones in this sample may be carry-over from other donors' samples. The sequenced sample consisted of memory CD4+ T cells from PBMCs. Subset in this sample: CD45RA-negative fraction. This rearrangement joins TRBV9 to TRBJ2-1; TRBD2 matches at 11 bases. As DNA, the CDR3 is TGTGCCAGCAGCGTACTGACTAGCGGGAACAATGAGCAGTTCTTC. It codes for CASSVLTSGNNEQFF.